This TCR beta chain was sequenced during a study of blood T cell repertoires in COVID-19. Original analysis: Reference gene primer amplification in the assay estimated nucleated cell counts. Only in-frame clones appear in the TCRdb table, and some are missing; sequencing was by immunoSEQ multiplex PCR. V and J calls plus clone size are reproduced from that table; the DNA served to infer D and trimming. The sample lists tens of thousands of clones, roughly four fifths occurring once. This clone came up once. Within the sample, other DNA sequences also encode this same CDR3. The CDR3 loop spans 12 amino acids. V was clipped by 5 bases and J by 5 bases; unmatched bases: 2. Germline V gene sequence: CDR1 MNHNY, CDR2 SVGAGI (reference sequence).

Sequencing input: peripheral blood. This sequence joins TRBV6-6 and TRBJ1-2, with 7 positions matching TRBD1. This TCR derives from a woman aged 60-75 years with acute or convalescent COVID-19. The CDR3 spells CASSTGDYGYTF. Here the CDR3 DNA reads TGTGCCAGCAGTACAGGGGATTATGGCTACACCTTC.